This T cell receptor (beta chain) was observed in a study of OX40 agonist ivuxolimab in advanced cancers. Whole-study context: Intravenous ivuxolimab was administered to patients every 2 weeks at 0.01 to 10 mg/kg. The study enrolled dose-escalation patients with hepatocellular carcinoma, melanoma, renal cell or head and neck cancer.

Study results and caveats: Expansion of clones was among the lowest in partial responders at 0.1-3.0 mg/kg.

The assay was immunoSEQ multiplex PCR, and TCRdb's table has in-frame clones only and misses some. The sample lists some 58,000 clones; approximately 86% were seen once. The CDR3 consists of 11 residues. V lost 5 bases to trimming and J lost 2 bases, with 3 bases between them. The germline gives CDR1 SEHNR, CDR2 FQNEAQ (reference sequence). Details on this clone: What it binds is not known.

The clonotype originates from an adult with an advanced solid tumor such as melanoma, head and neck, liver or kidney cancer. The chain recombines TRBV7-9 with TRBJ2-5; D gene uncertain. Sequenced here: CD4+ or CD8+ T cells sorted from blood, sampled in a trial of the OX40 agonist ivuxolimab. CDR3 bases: TGTGCCAGCAGCCAGCAAGAGACCCAGTACTTC. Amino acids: CASSQQETQYF.